These T cell receptor beta chains were read from a single sample in a study of blood T cell repertoires in COVID-19. Clones were sequenced by immunoSEQ multiplex PCR, and TCRdb holds only the in-frame ones, with some missing. The profile covers 160,000 or so clones, with just under 80% appearing a single time and about 15% taken by the ten largest. The sample comprised peripheral blood. These receptors all come from a woman of 80 years or more with acute or convalescent COVID-19. Both conserved end residues are part of each CDR3. D genes are given only for firm matches. Part of the rows lack a size; the others show once, few, many or a class for expanded clones.

>NA|NA|TRBV18|TRBJ2-1
TGTGCCAGCTCACCACTACAGGATTCCTACAATGAGCAGTTCTTC
CASSPLQDSYNEQFF
>few|NA|TRBV5-1|TRBJ2-5
TGCGCCAGCAGCCGACGGACTGGAGAGACCCAGTACTTC
CASSRRTGETQYF
>NA|NA|TRBV3-1/TRBV3-2|TRBJ2-4
TGTGCCAGCAGCCTTTACTCCCAGGGAAGAATAGCCAAAAACATTCAGTACTTC
CASSLYSQGRIAKNIQYF
>NA|NA|TRBV7-3|TRBJ2-3
TGTGCCAGCAGCTGGGGACTTCCCACAGATACGCAGTATTTT
CASSWGLPTDTQYF
>few|TRBD1|TRBV15|TRBJ2-1
TGTGCCACCAGCAGAGATAAGGGACAGGGTAATGAGCAGTTCTTC
CATSRDKGQGNEQFF
>few|NA|TRBV6-5|TRBJ1-5
TGTGCCAGCAGGGCAGAAAACAATCAGCCCCAGCATTTT
CASRAENNQPQHF
>NA|NA|TRBV5-6|TRBJ1-1
TGTGCCAGCAGATTTAGACCGGGGAACACTGAAGCTTTCTTT
CASRFRPGNTEAFF
>NA|TRBD1|TRBV5-1|TRBJ1-2
TGCGCCAGTGTCCCCTTGACAGGGGAGAATGGCTACACCTTC
CASVPLTGENGYTF
>NA|TRBD1|TRBV7-9|TRBJ1-1
TGTGCCAGCAGCTTATCGAGGAGGGGGACAGGGGCTTTGTCTGAAGCTTTCTTT
CASSLSRRGTGALSEAFF
>many|TRBD1|TRBV12-3/TRBV12-4|TRBJ2-7
TGTGCCAGCAGTTCCCGACAGGGTGTGTTGCAGTACTTC
CASSSRQGVLQYF
>NA|TRBD2|TRBV5-1|TRBJ2-2
TGCGCCAGCAGCTTGGGGGCTCGGACTAGCACCGGGGAGCTGTTTTTT
CASSLGARTSTGELFF
>NA|TRBD1|TRBV6-5|TRBJ1-6
TGTGCCAGCACCACACAGGGGGCGAATTCACCCCTCCACTTT
CASTTQGANSPLHF
>NA|TRBD1|TRBV6-5|TRBJ1-3
TGTGCCAGCAGCCTGGACAGGGGAAACACCATATATTTT
CASSLDRGNTIYF
>NA|TRBD2|TRBV19|TRBJ2-1
TGTGCCAGTAGTCGTACCGGGGGGAACTACAATGAGCAGTTCTTC
CASSRTGGNYNEQFF
>NA|NA|TRBV30|TRBJ1-6
TGTGCCTGGAGTTCGCAGGGTCAAGGACCCCTCCACTTT
CAWSSQGQGPLHF
>NA|TRBD2|TRBV7-9|TRBJ2-7
TGTGCCAGCAGCTCCGACAGGGCCGGTAGCGGGAGATACGAGCAGTACTTC
CASSSDRAGSGRYEQYF
>NA|NA|TRBV5-4|TRBJ2-5
TGTGCCAGCAGCACCCAAGTAGGGGCGAAGGAGACCCAGTACTTC
CASSTQVGAKETQYF
>NA|TRBD1|TRBV2|TRBJ1-2
TGTGCCAGCAGTGAGTTCGGGGACAGGATGCACTATGGCTACACCTTC
CASSEFGDRMHYGYTF
>once|NA|TRBV7-9|TRBJ1-1
TGTGCCAGCAGTGGGGCCATGAAGGCTGAAGCTTTCTTT
CASSGAMKAEAFF
>NA|TRBD2|TRBV5-1|TRBJ2-5
TGCGCCAGCAGCTCCGGGGGGGGCGGGCAAGAGACCCAGTACTTC
CASSSGGGGQETQYF
>NA|TRBD2|TRBV29-1|TRBJ2-2
TGCAGCGCCGGGGGATGGACTAGCGGGAGCGGGGAGCTGTTTTTT
CSAGGWTSGSGELFF
>NA|TRBD1|TRBV7-2|TRBJ1-2
TGTGCCAGCAGCCGGACAGGGGGCGGAGGAGAAGGCTATGGCTACACCTTC
CASSRTGGGGEGYGYTF
>NA|NA|TRBV27|TRBJ2-3
TGTGCCAGCAGTACCATGACCGTGGGGCGGGGAGCAGATACGCAGTATTTT
CASSTMTVGRGADTQYF
>NA|NA|TRBV19|TRBJ2-5
TGTGCCAGTAGCCTACAGGGCACCGAGACCCAGTACTTC
CASSLQGTETQYF
>few|NA|TRBV7-2|TRBJ1-1
TGTGCCAGCAGCTTGGGGCAGACGTGGGTCGCTGAAGCTTTCTTT
CASSLGQTWVAEAFF
>NA|NA|TRBV5-1|TRBJ2-7
TGCGCCAGCAGCCTGACCCCGGGTCCATCCTACGAGCAGTACTTC
CASSLTPGPSYEQYF
>NA|TRBD2|TRBV27|TRBJ2-1
TGTGCCAGCACCCGAGGTTTAGCGGGAGGTGCCCATGAGCAGTTCTTC
CASTRGLAGGAHEQFF
>NA|TRBD2|TRBV28|TRBJ2-2
TGTGCCAGTATCGGGGGAGGGACCTCGGGCGGGGAGCTGTTTTTT
CASIGGGTSGGELFF
>NA|NA|TRBV4-1|TRBJ2-1
TGCGCCAGCAGCCAAGTGGGGAGTATTAAGCAGTTCAATGAGCAGTTCTTC
CASSQVGSIKQFNEQFF
>NA|NA|TRBV4-1|TRBJ2-7
TGCGCCAGCAGCCAAGATAGGGCCAGGGGCTACGAGCAGTACTTC
CASSQDRARGYEQYF
>once|TRBD2|TRBV2|TRBJ2-7
TGTGCCAGCAGTTTTACTAGCGCTCACTACGAGCAGTACTTC
CASSFTSAHYEQYF
>NA|TRBD1|TRBV7-2|TRBJ2-1
TGTGCCAGCAGCCAGACCGGGACAGTTTACAATGAGCAGTTCTTC
CASSQTGTVYNEQFF
>NA|NA|TRBV19|TRBJ1-5
TGTGCCAGCCACCCCCAGGGACTGGGCAATCAGCCCCAGCATTTT
CASHPQGLGNQPQHF
>NA|TRBD2|TRBV5-6|TRBJ2-3
TGTGCCAGCAGCTTGCCGGGGGGAGATACGCAGTATTTT
CASSLPGGDTQYF
>many|TRBD2|TRBV27|TRBJ2-1
TGTGCCAGCAGTGGAGTGGGGGGGAAGAGCTCCTACAATGAGCAGTTCTTC
CASSGVGGKSSYNEQFF
>NA|NA|TRBV5-1|TRBJ1-5
TGCGCCAGCAGCTTGGCGGGGGACAGCAATCAGCCCCAGCATTTT
CASSLAGDSNQPQHF
>NA|NA|TRBV3-1/TRBV3-2|TRBJ2-1
TGTGCCAGCAGCCAACCCGGGAATGAGCAGTTCTTC
CASSQPGNEQFF
>NA|TRBD1|TRBV30|TRBJ2-6
TGTGCCTGGACTTTGACAGGGGTCCTCACTGGGGCCAACGTCCTGACTTTC
CAWTLTGVLTGANVLTF
>NA|NA|TRBV27|TRBJ2-1
TGTGCCAGCAGTTTATCGAACACCAATGAGCAGTTCTTC
CASSLSNTNEQFF
>few|TRBD2|TRBV30|TRBJ2-1
TGTGCCTGGAGTCCCTTGGGAATCGAGCGGGAGGGGGGGAGTTTCTTC
CAWSPLGIEREGGSFF
>NA|TRBD1|TRBV11-2|TRBJ1-1
TGTGCCAGCAGCTTGTACGGACAGGGGGGCACTGAAGCTTTCTTT
CASSLYGQGGTEAFF
>once|NA|TRBV18|TRBJ2-7
TGTGCCAGCTCACCCAAGACTGACTACGAGCAGTACTTC
CASSPKTDYEQYF
>NA|NA|TRBV27|TRBJ1-2
TGTGCCAGCAGTTTAGCAAGGACAGAGACCGGCTACACCTTC
CASSLARTETGYTF
>NA|NA|TRBV15|TRBJ1-4
TGTGCCACCAGCAGCCGGAGGGTCAATGAAAAACTGTTTTTT
CATSSRRVNEKLFF
>NA|NA|TRBV7-2|TRBJ1-5
TGTGCCAGCAGCTTAGCGGGAGAAGGCAATCAGCCCCAGCATTTT
CASSLAGEGNQPQHF
>NA|TRBD2|TRBV30|TRBJ2-1
TGTGCCTGGAGTAAGACTAGCGGGAGGGGGGCCTACAATGAGCAGTTCTTC
CAWSKTSGRGAYNEQFF
>NA|NA|TRBV29-1|TRBJ2-5
TGCAGCGTCATGTACCAAGAGACCCAGTACTTC
CSVMYQETQYF
>NA|TRBD1|TRBV18|TRBJ1-2
TGTGCCAGCTCAGTCGACAGGGGGGGAAACTATGGCTACACCTTC
CASSVDRGGNYGYTF
>NA|TRBD2|TRBV7-6|TRBJ2-2
TGTGCCAGCAGCGCCCGTCCCGGGACTAGCGGGGGGACGAACACCGGGGAGCTGTTTTTT
CASSARPGTSGGTNTGELFF
>NA|TRBD1|TRBV30|TRBJ1-6
TGTGCCCAAAACAGGGGGCCCGCACCCCTCCACTTT
CAQNRGPAPLHF
>NA|TRBD2|TRBV10-1|TRBJ2-1
TGCGCCAGCAGTGATCCCGGGACTAGCGGAAACAATGAGCAGTTCTTC
CASSDPGTSGNNEQFF
>NA|NA|TRBV2|TRBJ2-7
TGTGCCAGCAGTGCACAGGGCTACGAGCAGTACTTC
CASSAQGYEQYF
>NA|NA|TRBV3-1/TRBV3-2|TRBJ1-2
TGTGCCAGCAGCCAACAGGGGTCGGATGGCTACACCTTC
CASSQQGSDGYTF
>NA|NA|TRBV30|TRBJ2-7
TGTGCCTGGAGTGTACGGGGCGAGCAGTACTTC
CAWSVRGEQYF
>once|TRBD1|TRBV28|TRBJ1-1
TGTGCCAGCACCTCGTGGGGACAGCTGAACACTGAAGCTTTCTTT
CASTSWGQLNTEAFF